The sequence of this TCR beta chain was determined in a study of CD8+CD57+ T cells in acquired aplastic anemia. At the level of the study: DNA per sorted CD4+ or CD8+ sample ranged about 0.2 to 27.4 ug, averaging 3.2 ug.

It was patients with CD8+CD57+ cell expansion by flow cytometry who were chosen for sequencing. Everyone among the patients had severe acquired aplastic anemia. The table lists this clonotype with many counts. Genomic DNA served as template for TCR beta VDJ and CDR3 profiling. TCRdb used MiXCR to reprocess the reads, holding one entry per CDR3 protein. In the table there are under 200,000 distinct CDR3 sequences, about 50% of which are singletons. The V end was cut by 5 bases, the J end by 5 bases, with 7 bases between. The V gene's germline CDR1 is WNHNN and CDR2 SYGVQD (reference sequence). The CDR3 sequence is 11 residues long.

The sequencing input was sorted CD4+, CD8+, or CD8+CD57+ T cells (not recorded which) from PBMCs. V usage is TRBV10-1 and J usage is TRBJ2-7, with a weak D call TRBD2 (5 bases). This TCR was recovered from a human donor with aplastic anemia. DNA of the CDR3: TGCGCCAGCAGTAACGGGAACGAGCAGTACTTC. This translates into CASSNGNEQYF.